The entry below describes one TCR beta chain. The antigen is not known. This sample stems from a study of early T cells in non-severe SARS-CoV-2 infection. Whole-study context: Sequencing of bulk RNA from unsorted whole blood was done, without chain pairing. Findings and limits, study-wide: Anti-spike CD8 specificities were favored by VDJdb matching, whose results missed private and CD4 specificities.

TCRdb itself ran the 5' RACE reads through MiXCR, one entry per CDR3 protein. The sample yields under 70,000 distinct CDR3 sequences, about 13% seen once. Sample: whole blood, taken at baseline. The receptor comes from an adult who was a healthcare worker with PCR-confirmed SARS-CoV-2 infection or an uninfected control (not recorded which).

The CDR3 region has the DNA TGTGCCAGCAGTCTCTCGGGCAATCAGCCCCAGCATTTT. Translation gives CASSLSGNQPQHF. The chain combines TRBV2 with TRBJ1-5; no definite D call. Germline V gene sequence: CDR1 SNHLY, CDR2 FYNNEI. There are 13 residues in the CDR3. Trimming took off 5 bases at V and 2 bases at J, with 7 bases between the two ends.